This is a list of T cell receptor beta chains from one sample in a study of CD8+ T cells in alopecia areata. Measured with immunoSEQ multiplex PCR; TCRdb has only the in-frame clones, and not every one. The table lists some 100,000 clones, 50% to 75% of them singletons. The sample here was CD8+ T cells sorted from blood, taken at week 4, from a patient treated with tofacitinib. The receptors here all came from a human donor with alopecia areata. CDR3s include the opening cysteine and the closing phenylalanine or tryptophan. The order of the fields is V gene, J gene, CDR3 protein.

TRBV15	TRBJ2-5	CATSSIPSLGETQYF
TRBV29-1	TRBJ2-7	CSVEVGTGGYEQYF
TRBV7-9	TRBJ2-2	CASSPGQGDTGELFF
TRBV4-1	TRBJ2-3	CASSQDRTTTDTQYF
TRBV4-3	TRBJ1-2	CASSQGGSNYGYTF
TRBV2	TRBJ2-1	CASLRGAPGQGNNEQFF
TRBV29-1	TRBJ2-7	CSVLEQGYEQYF
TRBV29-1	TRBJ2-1	CSVEAGYEQFF
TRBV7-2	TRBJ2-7	CASSSGQGFYEQYF
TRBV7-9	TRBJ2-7	CASSFPQTWEQYF
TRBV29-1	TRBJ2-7	CSGTGSTYEQYF
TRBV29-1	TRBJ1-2	CSVTSASSYGYTF
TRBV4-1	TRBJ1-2	CASSQVGEANYGYTF
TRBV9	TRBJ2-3	CASSAYTDTQYF
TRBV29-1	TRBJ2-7	CSVDRRGNEQYF
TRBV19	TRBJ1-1	CAIKQTGTEAFF
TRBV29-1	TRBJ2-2	CSVEESFTGELFF
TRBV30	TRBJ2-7	CAGTSLFHEQYF
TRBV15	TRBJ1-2	CATRPLSEGAESFNYGYTF
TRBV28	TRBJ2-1	CASSFGSSYNEQFF
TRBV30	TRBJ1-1	CAWMDSPPRGAFF